The 13 T cell receptor beta chains reported below all come from one sample, sequenced in a study of blood T cell repertoires in COVID-19. The protocol was immunoSEQ multiplex PCR, while the TCRdb copy is restricted to in-frame clones and leaves out a portion. The table has some 150,000 clones, around 89% seen once. What was sequenced was peripheral blood. All receptors derive from a man aged 55-75 years with active or convalescent COVID-19.

V usage is TRBV7-2 and J usage is TRBJ2-1; TRBD2 is a possible D gene (7 bases). Germline CDR1 SGHTA, CDR2 FQGNSA. V lost 3 bases, J lost 1 base, and 10 bases lay in between. This CDR3 has 15 residues. The CDR3 region is CASSLKGGSYNEQFF. The CDR3 DNA follows: TGTGCCAGCAGCTTGAAGGGGGGGTCCTACAATGAGCAGTTCTTC.

The J gene is TRBJ2-5, the V gene TRBV7-2; 7 bases are a match to TRBD2. CDR3 size: 16 residues. J was trimmed by 1 base and V by 3 bases; bases with no gene match: 8. From germline, CDR1 is SGHTA and CDR2 FQGNSA. Here the CDR3 reads CASSFTSEESQETQYF. CDR3 bases: TGTGCCAGCAGCTTTACTAGCGAGGAGTCCCAAGAGACCCAGTACTTC.

J is TRBJ1-1 and V is TRBV25-1, with D possibly TRBD1 on 6 matching bases. The CDR3 consists of 15 residues. The V end lost 5 bases, the J end lost 2 bases, and 15 bases lay between the germline ends. Germline CDR1 is MGHDK and CDR2 is SYGVNS. The CDR3 nucleotides read TGTGCCAGCAGTAACGAAAGGACAGCCAACACTGAAGCTTTCTTT. This gives the protein CASSNERTANTEAFF.

The rearrangement joins TRBV12-3 or TRBV12-4 to TRBJ1-1, with D unresolved. The V end was cut by 2 bases, the J end by 10 bases, with 5 bases between. The CDR3 runs to 10 residues. CDR3 in DNA: TGTGCCAGCAGTTTACGAGGAGCTTTCTTT. This encodes CASSLRGAFF.

The V call is TRBV19, the J call TRBJ1-2, with 7 bases aligning to TRBD1. CDR3 size: 13 residues. Per the germline V gene, CDR1 is LNHDA and CDR2 is SQIVND (reference sequence). Losses at the gene ends were 5 bases for V and 5 bases for J; bases not matched to a gene: 5. In nucleotides, the CDR3 is TGTGCCAGTAGTCCATCAGGGGGATATGGCTACACCTTC. Its protein product is CASSPSGGYGYTF.

The count of this clone is one. The CDR3 here is CASSGTVLANYGYTF. Here the CDR3 DNA reads TGTGCCAGCTCCGGGACAGTTCTAGCTAACTATGGCTACACCTTC. The chain carries TRBV18 and TRBJ1-2; TRBD1 matches at 7 bases. Germline assignment: CDR1 KGHSH and CDR2 LQKENI. The CDR3 length is 15 residues. V dropped 6 bases and J dropped 0; count of bases not matched to a gene: 7.

This clone was counted only a few times. V usage is TRBV21-1 and J usage is TRBJ1-4; the tabulated D call, TRBD1, remains unverified against the DNA. TRBV21-1 is a documented pseudogene. The CDR3 covers 15 residues. The CDR3 nucleotides read TGTGCCAGCAGCAAAGGTGGGGGCTTGAATGAAAAACTGTTTTTT. As protein: CASSKGGGLNEKLFF.

J is TRBJ2-1 and V is TRBV7-9; D is perhaps TRBD2 (6 bases). Trimming took off 0 bases at V and 9 bases at J, with 9 bases between the two ends. This CDR3 has 13 residues. Germline V gives CDR1 SEHNR, CDR2 FQNEAQ (reference sequence). The DNA for the CDR3 is TGTGCCAGCAGCTTAGCGGCGCGGGGTGAGCAGTTCTTC. This sequence encodes CASSLAARGEQFF.

V is TRBV2 and J is TRBJ2-5, with D maybe TRBD2 (6 bases). Germline CDR1 reads SNHLY; CDR2 reads FYNNEI. Trimming took off 6 bases at V and 1 base at J, with 12 bases between the two ends. The CDR3 contains 14 residues. CDR3 region: CASRAAAGQETQYF. In DNA form, the CDR3 reads TGTGCCAGCAGGGCGGCAGCGGGCCAAGAGACCCAGTACTTC.

This clone was counted a single time. The V gene is TRBV27, the J gene TRBJ2-7; TRBD1 is a possible D gene (6 bases). Germline loops: CDR1 MNHEY, CDR2 SMNVEV (reference sequence). The CDR3 loop spans 14 amino acids. V lost 3 bases and J lost 5, with 14 bases in between. CDR3 nucleotide sequence: TGTGCCAGCAGTTTTCATCAGGGGAATGACGAGCAGTACTTC. It is translated as CASSFHQGNDEQYF.

The table lists this clone with a count of one. The chain is built from TRBV29-1 and TRBJ1-2, with TRBD1 identical over 7 bases. The CDR3 loop spans 12 amino acids. With 5 bases clipped from V and 2 bases from J, the junction kept 2 bases outside the gene matches. The germline V gene has CDR1 SQVTM and CDR2 ANQGSEA. As DNA, the CDR3 is TGCAGCGTTCTACAGGGGAACTATGGCTACACCTTC. Translating gives CSVLQGNYGYTF.

This chain uses TRBV5-6 with TRBJ1-2; 8 bases line up with TRBD1. V lost 6 bases to trimming and J lost 5 bases; unmatched junction nucleotides: 9. Per the germline V gene, CDR1 is SGHDT and CDR2 is YYEEEE. The CDR3 is 14 residues long. CDR3 DNA sequence: TGTGCCAGCACCCTCGGACAGGGATTTTATGGCTACACCTTC. Its protein product is CASTLGQGFYGYTF.

This chain links TRBV9 with TRBJ2-1; D perhaps matches TRBD2 (6 bases). Germline-derived CDR1 and CDR2 are SGDLS and YYNGEE. Trimming shortened V by 4 bases and J by 7 bases, and 15 bases separated the two germline ends. This CDR3 is 14 amino acids long. The chain's CDR3 is CASSPQRVLNEQFF. The CDR3 region has the DNA TGTGCCAGCAGCCCCCAGCGGGTACTGAATGAGCAGTTCTTC.